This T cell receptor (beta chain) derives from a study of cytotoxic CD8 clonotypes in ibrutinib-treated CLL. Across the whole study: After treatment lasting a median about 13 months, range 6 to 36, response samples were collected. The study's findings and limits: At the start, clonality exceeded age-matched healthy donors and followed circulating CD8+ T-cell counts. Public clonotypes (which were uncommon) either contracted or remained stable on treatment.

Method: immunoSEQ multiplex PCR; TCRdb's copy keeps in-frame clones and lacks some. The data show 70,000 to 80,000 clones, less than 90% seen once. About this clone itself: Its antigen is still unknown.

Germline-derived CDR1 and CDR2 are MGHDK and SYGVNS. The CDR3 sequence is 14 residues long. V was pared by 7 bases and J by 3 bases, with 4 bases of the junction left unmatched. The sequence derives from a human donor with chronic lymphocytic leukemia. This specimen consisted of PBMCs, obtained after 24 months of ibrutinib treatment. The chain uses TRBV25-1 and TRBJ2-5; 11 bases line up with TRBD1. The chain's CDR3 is CASTGTGGKETQYF. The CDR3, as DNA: TGTGCCAGCACCGGGACAGGGGGGAAAGAGACCCAGTACTTC.